This T cell receptor (beta chain) was sequenced during a study of control samples from healthy donors and cancer patients. V gave up 3 bases and J gave up 5 bases, with 17 bases separating them. The CDR3 is made up of 16 amino acids. Germline CDR1 reads SEHNR; CDR2 reads FQNEAQ (reference sequence). This clone was seen only once. Measured with immunoSEQ multiplex PCR; TCRdb has only the in-frame clones, and not every one. The repertoire includes 65,000 to 95,000 clones, around 87% of them detected once, and about 18% sits in the top ten. Sequencing was carried out using blood. The clonotype originates from a man in his fifties in good health. The rearrangement links TRBV7-9 to TRBJ2-1, with a possible D match to TRBD2 (5 bases). CDR3 loop: CASSFLEWERNNEQFF. The DNA for the CDR3 is TGTGCCAGCAGCTTCCTAGAATGGGAGAGGAACAATGAGCAGTTCTTC.